The T cell receptor (beta chain) under discussion was sequenced for a study of graft-versus-host responses after intestinal transplantation. Overall study: Grafts that recipients had were multivisceral, liver-intestinal, or isolated intestinal transplants. Every recipient had anti-thymocyte globulin induction and roughly three years of tacrolimus plus steroids.

The study, taken as a whole, reports: Recipient bone marrow held GvH clones, some seen earlier in ileum or blood. HvG clone declines early post-transplant were associated with peak circulating GvH levels.

This clone appeared once. The antigen is not known. Using immunoSEQ multiplex PCR, the repertoire was profiled, and TCRdb retains in-frame clones only, with some absent. This sample carries approximately 130,000 clones, approximately 90% of them seen once, and the ten largest clones take under 0.2%. V gave up 4 bases and J gave up 5 bases; unmatched junction bases: 15. The CDR3 consists of 17 residues. Germline loops: CDR1 SGHAT, CDR2 FQNNGV. The sample consisted of unstimulated CD4+ T cells sorted from spleen or lymph node cells, taken before intestinal transplant. This receptor was identified in a human donor who received an intestinal transplant. The chain combines TRBV11-2 with TRBJ1-1, with 8 positions matching TRBD1. The CDR3 here is CASSSGPRGRGPTEAFF. The CDR3 DNA sequence: TGTGCCAGCAGCTCCGGCCCCAGGGGGCGCGGTCCTACTGAAGCTTTCTTT. The entire variable domain, with the rest obtained from reference TRBV11-2 and TRBJ1-1, is as follows: EAGVAQSPRYKIIEKRQSVAFWCNPISGHATLYWYQQILGQGPKLLIQFQNNGVVDDSQLPKDRFSAERLKGVDSTLKIQPAKLEDSAVYLCASSSGPRGRGPTEAFFGQGTRLTVV.